The entry below describes one T cell receptor beta chain. Assay: immunoSEQ multiplex PCR; the TCRdb copy retains only in-frame clones and omits some. Among fewer than 95,000 clones listed, roughly nine tenths were seen once. The source of the sample is a study of blood T cell repertoires in COVID-19. Study information: Donors in the United States, Italy and Spain gave samples during acute or convalescent COVID-19. The cDNA or gDNA used as material had been derived from T cells, B-cell-depleted T cells, or PBMCs.

Trimming removed 6 bases at V and 0 bases at J, with 6 bases between. This CDR3 has 12 residues. The germline CDR1 and CDR2 sequences are MGHDK and SYGVNS. The specimen sequenced was peripheral blood. The clonotype comes from a man in his forties or fifties with acute or convalescent COVID-19. The rearrangement links TRBV25-1 to TRBJ2-7, with a weak D call TRBD2 (5 bases). The CDR3: CASSGNSYEQYF. CDR3 nucleotides: TGTGCCAGCAGCGGGAACTCCTACGAGCAGTACTTC.